These 25 T cell receptor beta chains share one sample of origin, sequenced in a study of T cell responses to AZD1222 COVID-19 vaccine. Clones were sequenced by immunoSEQ multiplex PCR, and TCRdb holds only the in-frame ones, with some missing. The top ten hold approximately 12% of the sample, which has around 130,000 clones, 86% seen once. Specimen: peripheral blood, collected on day 0 of AZD1222 vaccination. The receptors here all came from an adult in good health.

This chain links TRBV7-9 with TRBJ2-7; perhaps TRBD2 as D (5 bases). The CDR3 is 13 amino acids. V lost 5 bases and J 7 bases, leaving 15 bases between the germline ends. Per the germline V gene, CDR1 is SEHNR and CDR2 is FQNEAQ (reference sequence). DNA of the CDR3: TGTGCCAGCAGCCCATTCTTGGCGGGTGAGCAGTACTTC. The encoded protein is CASSPFLAGEQYF.

The rearrangement links TRBV7-9 to TRBJ2-7, with a tentative D call TRBD1 (6 bases). V was shortened by 4 bases and J by 5 bases, with 18 bases between the two germline ends. This CDR3 has 15 residues. Germline values: CDR1 SEHNR, CDR2 FQNEAQ (reference sequence). The CDR3 DNA follows: TGTGCCAGCAGCTCCCCGGACAGACTTCCCAACGAGCAGTACTTC. Translating it yields CASSSPDRLPNEQYF. Complete variable domain (other parts from reference TRBV7-9 and TRBJ2-7): DTGVSQNPRHKITKRGQNVTFRCDPISEHNRLYWYRQTLGQGPEFLTYFQNEAQLEKSRLLSDRFSAERPKGSFSTLEIQRTEQGDSAMYLCASSSPDRLPNEQYFGPGTRLTVT.

The rearrangement uses TRBV7-9 and TRBJ2-3, with 9 bases lining up with TRBD1. J gave up 3 bases and V 5 bases, and 3 bases lay outside the gene matches. Germline V gene lookup returns CDR1 SEHNR and CDR2 FQNEAQ (reference sequence). There are 14 residues in the CDR3. CDR3 in DNA: TGTGCCAGCAGCAAGACAGGGGGGACAGATACGCAGTATTTT. Amino acid sequence: CASSKTGGTDTQYF.

The chain couples TRBV4-3 to TRBJ2-3; no clear D. The CDR3 sequence is 12 residues long. Germline lookup yields CDR1 LGHNA and CDR2 YSLEER. Trimming took 3 bases from V and 0 from J, leaving 1 base between them. CDR3 region: CASSHSTDTQYF. CDR3 DNA: TGCGCCAGCAGCCATAGCACAGATACGCAGTATTTT.

The chain has TRBV15 and TRBJ2-7; no reliable D call. Germline assignment: CDR1 LNHNV and CDR2 YYDKDF (reference sequence). The CDR3 runs 18 residues. Trimming stripped 0 bases from V and 0 bases from J, with 18 bases between. DNA for the CDR3: TGTGCCACCAGCAGAGAAGTCGTTTCGTATGGGAACTCCTACGAGCAGTACTTC. This translates into CATSREVVSYGNSYEQYF.

V gene TRBV28 combines with J gene TRBJ1-6, with D uncertain. The germline CDR1 and CDR2 sequences are MDHEN and SYDVKM. V shed 4 bases and J shed 3 bases, with 22 bases lying between them. This CDR3 comprises 19 residues. The CDR3 DNA reads as TGTGCCAGCAGTTCCCCCGCCTCCCGGGGTCGGGGCTATAATTCACCCCTCCACTTT. Amino acid sequence: CASSSPASRGRGYNSPLHF.

The chain uses TRBV29-1 and TRBJ2-1, with 11 bases lining up with TRBD2. The CDR3 is made up of 16 amino acids. The J segment lost 6 bases and the V segment lost 5 bases, leaving 12 bases of the junction unmatched. Germline lookup yields CDR1 SQVTM and CDR2 ANQGSEA. The CDR3 is CSVLGSGGAVGNEQFF. In DNA form, the CDR3 reads TGCAGCGTTTTGGGTAGCGGGGGGGCCGTGGGCAATGAGCAGTTCTTC.

The chain uses TRBV6-4 and TRBJ2-6, with 7 bases matching TRBD1. V shed 3 bases, J shed 0 bases, and the junction held 2 bases outside the gene matches. In germline, CDR1 is MRHNA, CDR2 SNTAGT. This CDR3 spans 16 amino acids. CDR3 protein: CASSEGQASGANVLTF. The CDR3 bases are TGTGCCAGCAGTGAAGGACAGGCCTCTGGGGCCAACGTCCTGACTTTC.

The V call is TRBV5-1, the J call TRBJ1-1, with a possible D match to TRBD1 (6 bases). The CDR3 contains 15 residues. V shed 0 bases and J shed 6 bases, with 15 bases lying between them. Germline lookup yields CDR1 SGHRS and CDR2 YFSETQ. The CDR3 nucleotides are TGCGCCAGCAGCTTGGTGAGCGGGGGGCTCGCTGAAGCTTTCTTT. Residues: CASSLVSGGLAEAFF.

The rearrangement uses TRBV14 and TRBJ2-1; 8 bases align to TRBD2. The CDR3 is 16 residues long. Looked up from germline, CDR1 is SGHDN and CDR2 is FVKESK. J gave up 7 bases and V 4 bases, and 12 bases lay outside the gene matches. The chain's CDR3 is CASSRVPGLGRNEQFF. For the CDR3, the DNA is TGTGCCAGCAGCCGCGTACCGGGACTAGGGCGGAATGAGCAGTTCTTC.

Of note for this clone: Relative to the germline gene, one junction end is altered; a read error may explain this. The chain combines TRBV6-1 with TRBJ1-6; 8 bases agree with TRBD1. Germline lookup yields CDR1 MNHNS and CDR2 SASEGT. This CDR3 contains 14 residues. In DNA form, the CDR3 reads TGTGCCAGCGGTGACAGGGGCGTTAATTCACCCCTCCACTTT. Amino acids: CASGDRGVNSPLHF.

The chain recombines TRBV19 with TRBJ2-5; D not certain. The CDR3 sequence is 13 residues long. Trimming removed 3 bases from V and 5 bases from J, with 10 bases in between. Germline V gives CDR1 LNHDA, CDR2 SQIVND (reference sequence). In DNA form, the CDR3 reads TGTGCCAGTAGTATTGGCCTAGATGAGACCCAGTACTTC. Protein: CASSIGLDETQYF.

The J gene is TRBJ2-2, the V gene TRBV7-8, with 9 bases aligning to TRBD1. V gave up 6 bases and J gave up 2 bases; unmatched junction bases: 4. Germline V gene sequence: CDR1 SGHVS, CDR2 FQNEAQ. The CDR3 runs 15 residues. In DNA, the CDR3 is TGTGCCAGCAGGGGGACAGGGAGTAACACCGGGGAGCTGTTTTTT. It specifies CASRGTGSNTGELFF. Full variable domain (missing parts from reference TRBV7-8 and TRBJ2-2): GAGVSQSPRYKVAKRGQDVALRCDPISGHVSLFWYQQALGQGPEFLTYFQNEAQLDKSGLPSDRFFAERPEGSVSTLKIQRTQQEDSAVYLCASRGTGSNTGELFFGEGSRLTVL.

The chain joins TRBV19 to TRBJ1-2; TRBD1 agrees at 12 bases. CDR1 and CDR2 (germline): LNHDA, SQIVND (reference sequence). The CDR3 spans 14 residues. V was clipped by 4 bases and J by 6 bases; unmatched bases: 3. Here the CDR3 DNA reads TGTGCCAGTAGTAGGGACAGGGGGCGTAATGGCTACACCTTC. This sequence encodes CASSRDRGRNGYTF.

This chain joins TRBV7-6 and TRBJ1-5, with D perhaps matching TRBD1 (5 bases). The CDR3 runs to 15 residues. Germline V gene lookup returns CDR1 SGHVS and CDR2 FNYEAQ. Trimming took 5 bases from V and 1 from J, leaving 12 bases between them. DNA for the CDR3: TGTGCCAGCAGCGAAGGGACGTCCAGCAATCAGCCCCAGCATTTT. Amino acid sequence: CASSEGTSSNQPQHF.

The chain links TRBV6-6 to TRBJ1-2; 7 bases map to TRBD1. The germline V gene encodes CDR1 MNHNY and CDR2 SVGAGI (reference sequence). The CDR3 consists of 15 residues. After removal of 6 bases from V and 2 bases from J, the junction contained 9 bases not matched to a gene. The CDR3 DNA reads as TGTGCCAGCAGCCCGACTCACAGGGGAAACTATGGCTACACCTTC. Protein product: CASSPTHRGNYGYTF.

The chain couples TRBV30 to TRBJ2-1, with a tentative D call TRBD2 (6 bases). The CDR3 is 20 amino acids. V was cut by 0 bases and J by 6 bases, with 30 bases left in between. CDR1 is GTSNPN and CDR2 is SVGIG in the germline V gene (reference sequence). CDR3 sequence (DNA): TGTGCCTGGAGTGTTGCCGGGTTCGGGAGAATACCCGGGAAGGGCAATGAGCAGTTCTTC. Translating it yields CAWSVAGFGRIPGKGNEQFF.

This chain connects TRBV5-1 to TRBJ2-1; D unresolved. The germline V and J ends were trimmed by 1 base and 0 bases, with 20 bases remaining between them. The CDR3 loop spans 19 amino acids. Germline loops: CDR1 SGHRS, CDR2 YFSETQ. CDR3 in DNA: TGCGCCAGCAGCTTGATTCTAGGTGGTACTTTTAGCTCCTACAATGAGCAGTTCTTC. Protein product: CASSLILGGTFSSYNEQFF.

The V gene is TRBV19, the J gene TRBJ1-1; no clear D. Germline CDR1 and CDR2: LNHDA and SQIVND (reference sequence). CDR3 length: 14 residues. Trimming pared 3 bases from V and 0 bases from J, leaving 8 bases between. For the CDR3, the DNA is TGTGCCAGTAGTATTCCAGCAATGAACACTGAAGCTTTCTTT. It translates to CASSIPAMNTEAFF.

The chain employs TRBV21-1 and TRBJ1-1. TRBV21-1 is a known pseudogene. The CDR3 is made up of 13 amino acids. CDR3 sequence reads: CASSKEGNTEAFF. In nucleotides, the CDR3 is TGTGCCAGCAGCAAAGAGGGGAACACTGAAGCTTTCTTT.

This clone was counted a single time. This chain joins TRBV6-2 or TRBV6-3 and TRBJ2-1; D is unresolved. Germline CDR1 MNHEY, CDR2 SVGEGT. Trimming pared 6 bases from V and 7 bases from J, leaving 13 bases between. The CDR3 has 13 residues. The CDR3 here is CASSSGPENEQFF. The CDR3 bases are TGTGCCAGCAGCTCTGGACCCGAGAATGAGCAGTTCTTC.

To note about this clone: The sample has other DNA sequences that encode this CDR3 too. The rearrangement joins TRBV5-1 to TRBJ2-2; D ambiguous. The CDR3 is 14 residues long. With 0 bases removed from V and 1 base from J, the gap between germline ends came to 4 bases. Germline CDR1 reads SGHRS; CDR2 reads YFSETQ. This CDR3 is CASSLGQNTGELFF. In DNA form, the CDR3 reads TGCGCCAGCAGCTTGGGGCAGAACACCGGGGAGCTGTTTTTT.

The chain joins TRBV5-5 to TRBJ2-5, with 7 positions matching TRBD2. The V and J ends lost 1 base and 4 bases, in that order; junction bases with no gene match: 7. CDR1 SGHKS and CDR2 YYEKEE come from the germline V gene (reference sequence). There are 15 residues in the CDR3. The CDR3 protein is CASSLNGRLIETQYF. The CDR3 DNA reads TGTGCCAGCAGCTTGAACGGGAGGTTAATAGAGACCCAGTACTTC.

V gene TRBV7-8 combines with J gene TRBJ1-2; maybe TRBD1 (6 bases). The CDR3 has 13 amino acids. The germline V and J ends were trimmed by 2 bases and 8 bases, with 12 bases remaining between them. Germline V lookup: CDR1 SGHVS, CDR2 FQNEAQ. The DNA of the CDR3 is TGTGCCAGCAGCTTAACAGGGTTGGGGGGCTACACCTTC. This sequence encodes CASSLTGLGGYTF.

The V call is TRBV28, the J call TRBJ2-2, with D possibly matching TRBD1 (5 bases). The CDR3 consists of 15 residues. The V end was cut by 7 bases, the J end by 4 bases, with 16 bases between. From germline, CDR1 is MDHEN and CDR2 SYDVKM. The CDR3 sequence: CASTLPGRGTGELFF. The CDR3 region has the DNA TGTGCCAGCACCCTGCCAGGGCGCGGCACCGGGGAGCTGTTTTTT.